One sample yielded the 30 T cell receptor beta chains listed below, sequenced in a study of blood T cells in healthy people across ages. Alongside a J-beta primer mix, a sample-barcoded 5' primer served in a second PCR lasting about 6 to 12 cycles. TCRdb itself ran the 5' RACE reads through MiXCR, one entry per CDR3 protein. The repertoire includes around 800,000 distinct CDR3 sequences, approximately 53% of them detected once, and approximately 40% sits in the top ten. The sample was blood. These receptor sequences come from a man older than 75 in good health.

This clonotype was detected only a few times. V usage is TRBV7-9 and J usage is TRBJ2-3; no clear D. Germline CDR1 is SEHNR and CDR2 is FQNEAQ (reference sequence). This CDR3 contains 15 residues. Trimming left V 1 base short and J 6 bases short, with 14 bases between. The DNA of the CDR3 is TGTGCCAGCAGCTTAGGCCCCCCTCCGGGCGATACGCAGTATTTT. Its translation is CASSLGPPPGDTQYF.

The V and J genes are TRBV12-3 or TRBV12-4 and TRBJ2-6; perhaps D is TRBD1 or TRBD2 (5 bases each). The germline V and J ends were trimmed by 5 bases and 0 bases, with 17 bases remaining between them. The length of the CDR3 is 18 residues. The CDR3 DNA reads as TGTGCCAGCAGTGCCACATTCGGGGCCCACTCTGGGGCCAACGTCCTGACTTTC. This gives the protein CASSATFGAHSGANVLTF.

The V and J genes are TRBV27 and TRBJ2-7; possibly TRBD1 for D (5 bases). V shed 5 bases and J shed 4 bases, with 15 bases lying between them. The CDR3 runs to 14 residues. Germline V CDR1 and CDR2: MNHEY, SMNVEV (reference sequence). Here the CDR3 DNA reads TGTGCCAGCAGTATGACAGACGGACCTTACGAGCAGTACTTC. It translates to CASSMTDGPYEQYF.

This clonotype was seen more than once but under ten times. The J gene is TRBJ2-1, the V gene TRBV27, with 10 nucleotides matching TRBD2. This CDR3 spans 13 amino acids. The germline V gene has CDR1 MNHEY and CDR2 SMNVEV (reference sequence). The V and J ends lost 6 bases and 10 bases, in that order; junction bases with no gene match: 6. The DNA of the CDR3 is TGTGCCAGCAGCCTACTAGCGGGAAGGGAGCAGTTCTTC. Amino acid sequence: CASSLLAGREQFF.

This clonotype was detected once. The chain has TRBV20-1 and TRBJ2-7; TRBD1 might be the D (5 bases). CDR3 length equals 15 residues. Looked up from germline, CDR1 is DFQATT and CDR2 is SNEGSKA (reference sequence). V shed 3 bases and J shed 4 bases, with 19 bases lying between them. DNA for the CDR3: TGCAGTGCTAGGGATAATAGGGGCTTAATGTACGAGCAGTACTTC. The encoded protein is CSARDNRGLMYEQYF.

This clonotype turned up a few times. The V gene is TRBV20-1, the J gene TRBJ2-1, with TRBD2 matching over 11 bases. The ends lost 1 base at V and 3 bases at J; junction bases unmatched: 5. Germline V gene data show CDR1 as DFQATT and CDR2 as SNEGSKA (reference sequence). This CDR3 is 16 amino acids long. CDR3: CSARAPGLAVYNEQFF. CDR3 sequence (DNA): TGCAGTGCTAGAGCCCCGGGACTAGCGGTCTACAATGAGCAGTTCTTC.

The chain combines TRBV11-2 with TRBJ2-3; the match to TRBD1 covers 8 bases. Germline CDR1 is SGHAT and CDR2 is FQNNGV. The CDR3 runs 14 residues. V shed 7 bases and J 14 bases; nucleotides not matched to a gene: 17. The CDR3 reads CASTVDRAGGYAYF. CDR3 bases: TGTGCCAGCACCGTGGACAGGGCCGGAGGATACGCGTATTTT.

The rearrangement links TRBV20-1 to TRBJ2-1, with TRBD1 matching 9 bases. The CDR3 totals 15 residues. CDR1 and CDR2 (germline): DFQATT, SNEGSKA (reference sequence). The V gene end was trimmed by 6 bases and the J gene end by 6 bases; junction bases not matched to a gene: 12. CDR3 bases: TGCAGTGCGTGGACCCGGAACAGGGGGCTCAATGAGCAGTTCTTC. Protein: CSAWTRNRGLNEQFF.

The chain links TRBV29-1 to TRBJ1-2; TRBD1 is a possible D gene (6 bases). Germline-derived CDR1 and CDR2 are SQVTM and ANQGSEA. CDR3 length: 14 residues. V was trimmed by 7 bases and J by 5 bases, leaving 20 bases between them. CDR3 region: CSAEGDENWYGYTF. The CDR3 DNA is TGCAGCGCTGAGGGGGACGAGAATTGGTATGGCTACACCTTC.

This clonotype was seen more than once but under ten times. The chain employs TRBV9 and TRBJ2-7; D uncertain. Trimming pared 3 bases from V and 2 bases from J, leaving 15 bases between. The CDR3 consists of 15 residues. CDR1 is SGDLS, CDR2 YYNGEE, per germline. CDR3: CASSGGTLNAYEQYF. CDR3 DNA sequence: TGTGCCAGCAGCGGGGGAACCTTGAACGCCTACGAGCAGTACTTC.

This clonotype was counted between two and nine times. V gene TRBV9 combines with J gene TRBJ2-1, with D hard to call. Trimming took off 0 bases at V and 6 bases at J, with 13 bases between the two ends. CDR1 and CDR2 from the germline V gene are SGDLS and YYNGEE. The CDR3 consists of 15 residues. The CDR3 protein is CASSVGDHVLNEQFF. The CDR3 nucleotides read TGTGCCAGCAGCGTAGGAGACCATGTTCTCAATGAGCAGTTCTTC. The full variable domain, in which reference TRBV9 and TRBJ2-1 provide the parts outside the CDR3, is DSGVTQTPKHLITATGQRVTLRCSPRSGDLSVYWYQQSLDQGLQFLIQYYNGEERAKGNILERFSAQQFPDLHSELNLSSLELGDSALYFCASSVGDHVLNEQFFGPGTRLTVL.

J is TRBJ2-5 and V is TRBV11-2; TRBD2 matches at 9 bases. With the DNA end fitting TRBJ2-7 better, the J assignment may be wrong. The CDR3 loop spans 16 amino acids. Germline values: CDR1 SGHAT, CDR2 FQNNGV. CDR3 residues: CASSFGGLAGIYEQYF. The CDR3 bases are TGTGCCAGCAGCTTTGGGGGGCTAGCGGGGATCTACGAGCAGTACTTC.

This chain links TRBV29-1 with TRBJ1-2, with 7 bases aligning to TRBD1. The CDR3 runs to 14 residues. V lost 5 bases to trimming and J lost 2 bases; unmatched junction nucleotides: 8. From germline, CDR1 is SQVTM and CDR2 ANQGSEA. Here the CDR3 reads CSVTGQNINYGYTF. The DNA for the CDR3 is TGCAGCGTTACGGGACAGAACATCAACTATGGCTACACCTTC.

V gene TRBV2 combines with J gene TRBJ2-2; no reliable D call. Germline CDR1 and CDR2: SNHLY and FYNNEI. Trimming removed 2 bases from V and 4 bases from J, with 14 bases in between. The CDR3 loop spans 16 amino acids. The CDR3 loop is CASSESMDPFTGELFF. The CDR3 DNA is TGTGCCAGCAGTGAATCTATGGACCCCTTCACCGGGGAGCTGTTTTTT.

The V and J genes are TRBV3-1 and TRBJ2-1; the D gene is possibly TRBD1 (6 bases). The DNA end is a closer match to TRBJ2-7, so the J assignment may be wrong. The CDR3 has 14 residues. The germline CDR1 and CDR2 sequences are LGHDT and YNNKEL (reference sequence). CDR3 in DNA: TGTGCCAGCAGCCTAAGGGGGTCCTACAATGAGCAGTACTTC. Residues: CASSLRGSYNEQYF.

In its sample, this clonotype was seen a few times. The chain has TRBV20-1 and TRBJ2-1; 8 positions match TRBD2. CDR1 and CDR2 from the germline V gene are DFQATT and SNEGSKA (reference sequence). Trimming took 0 bases from V and 5 from J; bases not matched to a gene: 6. This CDR3 has 15 amino acids. CDR3 sequence (DNA): TGCAGTGCTAGAGATCTTGGACTAGCCAACAATGAGCAGTTCTTC. It is translated as CSARDLGLANNEQFF.

The rearrangement links TRBV20-1 to TRBJ2-3; D possibly corresponds to TRBD2 (6 bases). This CDR3 region has 15 residues. Deletions cut 0 bases from V and 14 bases from J, with 24 bases between. Looked up from germline, CDR1 is DFQATT and CDR2 is SNEGSKA (reference sequence). The CDR3 DNA sequence: TGCAGTGCTAGAGATCGGGCGGGAATGCACAGAGACGCGTATTTT. It translates to CSARDRAGMHRDAYF.

The genes are TRBV6-2 or TRBV6-3 and TRBJ1-2, with TRBD1 as a possible D gene (5 bases). V was cut by 8 bases and J by 2 bases, with 9 bases left in between. The CDR3 sequence is 12 residues long. Germline CDR1 is MNHEY and CDR2 is SVGEGT. DNA of the CDR3: TGTGCCAGCCAGACAGTGAACTATGGCTACACCTTC. Translated, it gives CASQTVNYGYTF.

The chain links TRBV29-1 to TRBJ1-1; 7 positions agree with TRBD1. The CDR3 covers 13 residues. Looked up from germline, CDR1 is SQVTM and CDR2 is ANQGSEA. The V and J ends lost 3 bases and 4 bases, in that order; junction bases with no gene match: 5. Here the CDR3 DNA reads TGCAGCGTTGATAGGGGGCCGGGCACTGAAGCTTTCTTT. Translation gives CSVDRGPGTEAFF.

The chain recombines TRBV7-3 with TRBJ2-3; D is tentatively TRBD1 or TRBD2 (5 bases each). CDR3 size: 16 residues. Germline V gene sequence: CDR1 SGHTA, CDR2 FQGTGA. V lost 8 bases and J lost 3, with 21 bases in between. Written as DNA, the CDR3 is TGTGCCAGCGCCCCCGGGGTCTCTGAGGGGACAGATACGCAGTATTTT. Its translation is CASAPGVSEGTDTQYF.

V is TRBV6-4 and J is TRBJ1-5; D not resolved. The CDR3 extends over 18 amino acids. Trimming shortened V by 6 bases and J by 0 bases, and 21 bases separated the two germline ends. CDR1 and CDR2 (germline): MRHNA, SNTAGT. The CDR3 region has the DNA TGTGCCAGCAGAAGAAGGGTGAACGATCTTTATAGCAATCAGCCCCAGCATTTT. Translated: CASRRRVNDLYSNQPQHF.

This clonotype was picked up a small number of times. The chain joins TRBV2 to TRBJ2-7; D not certain. The length of the CDR3 is 14 residues. Germline assignment: CDR1 SNHLY and CDR2 FYNNEI. Trimming shortened V by 4 bases and J by 2 bases, and 12 bases separated the two germline ends. CDR3 residues: CASSGGRWPYEQYF. In DNA, the CDR3 is TGTGCCAGCAGTGGTGGCAGGTGGCCCTACGAGCAGTACTTC.

The chain links TRBV25-1 to TRBJ2-1; no clear D gene. With 7 bases removed from V and 0 bases from J, the gap between germline ends came to 10 bases. The CDR3 is 14 amino acids. The germline CDR1 and CDR2 sequences are MGHDK and SYGVNS. The CDR3 nucleotides are TGTGCCAGCAACAACAGAGTCTCCTACAATGAGCAGTTCTTC. It is translated as CASNNRVSYNEQFF.

The J gene is TRBJ2-2, the V gene TRBV20-1; possibly TRBD1 for D (5 bases). CDR3 length: 15 amino acids. Between the trimmed V and J ends, which lost 2 bases and 4 bases, there was a span of 14 bases. Germline V gives CDR1 DFQATT, CDR2 SNEGSKA (reference sequence). DNA of the CDR3: TGCAGTGCTAGACCTCTTAACAGGCCCACCGGGGAGCTGTTTTTT. It translates to CSARPLNRPTGELFF.

The chain has TRBV20-1 and TRBJ2-1; D unclear. CDR1 and CDR2 (germline): DFQATT, SNEGSKA (reference sequence). The CDR3 runs 12 residues. Trimming shortened V by 4 bases and J by 3 bases, and 7 bases separated the two germline ends. CDR3 in amino acids: CSATEYYNEQFF. The CDR3 nucleotides are TGCAGTGCTACCGAATACTACAATGAGCAGTTCTTC.

This clonotype turned up a few times. V and J are TRBV6-2 or TRBV6-3 and TRBJ2-7; possibly TRBD2 for D (5 bases). Trimming stripped 2 bases from V and 4 bases from J, with 21 bases between. Germline assignment: CDR1 MNHEY and CDR2 SVGEGT. CDR3 length: 17 amino acids. CDR3 sequence reads: CASSYRAPSAGGYEQYF. The CDR3 nucleotides read TGTGCCAGCAGTTACCGGGCTCCCTCGGCGGGTGGGTACGAGCAGTACTTC.

The gene calls are TRBV5-1 and TRBJ2-2; 7 positions agree with TRBD1. The CDR3 is made up of 16 amino acids. The V gene's germline CDR1 is SGHRS and CDR2 YFSETQ. V lost 4 bases, J lost 0 bases, and 6 bases stayed unmatched. CDR3 protein: CASSTRTGANTGELFF. CDR3 DNA sequence: TGCGCCAGCAGCACCCGGACAGGAGCGAACACCGGGGAGCTGTTTTTT.

The DNA of the CDR3 is TGTGCCACCAAGGGGCAGTACTTC. It yields the protein CATKGQYF. The chain has TRBV24-1 and TRBJ2-5, with D possibly TRBD1 on 5 matching bases. The ends were cut back, 8 bases at V and 11 bases at J, with 5 bases in the middle. The CDR3 runs 8 residues. The germline CDR1 and CDR2 sequences are KGHDR and SFDVKD.

The CDR3 DNA follows: TGTGCCAGCAGTCCGCAGACAGGGTGGAATCAGCCCCAGCATTTT. This gives the protein CASSPQTGWNQPQHF. The chain is built from TRBV28 and TRBJ1-5, with 7 nucleotides matching TRBD1. Per germline, CDR1 MDHEN and CDR2 SYDVKM. V was pared by 5 bases and J by 4 bases, with 8 bases of the junction left unmatched. This CDR3 is 15 amino acids long.

The chain couples TRBV20-1 to TRBJ1-5; a possible D gene is TRBD1 (6 bases). This CDR3 region has 16 residues. V lost 1 base, J lost 5 bases, and 18 bases lay in between. CDR1 is DFQATT, CDR2 SNEGSKA, per germline (reference sequence). In DNA form, the CDR3 reads TGCAGTGCTAGAGCATATCCGGGACACAAGGATCAGCCCCAGCATTTT. Translating it yields CSARAYPGHKDQPQHF.